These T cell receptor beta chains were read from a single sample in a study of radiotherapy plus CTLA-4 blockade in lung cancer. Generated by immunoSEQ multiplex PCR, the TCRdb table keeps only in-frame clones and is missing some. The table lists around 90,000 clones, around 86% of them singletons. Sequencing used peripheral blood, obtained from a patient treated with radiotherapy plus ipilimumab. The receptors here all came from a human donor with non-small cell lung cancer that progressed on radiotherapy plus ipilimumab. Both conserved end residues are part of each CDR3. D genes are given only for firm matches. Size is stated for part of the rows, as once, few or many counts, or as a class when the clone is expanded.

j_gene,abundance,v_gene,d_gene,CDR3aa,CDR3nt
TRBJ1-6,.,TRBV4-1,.,CASSQDRGRAGSPLHF,TGCGCCAGCAGCCAAGATAGGGGCAGGGCGGGTTCACCCCTCCACTTT
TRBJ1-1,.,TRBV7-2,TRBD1,CASSLAARGATEAFF,TGTGCCAGCAGCTTAGCGGCCAGGGGGGCCACTGAAGCTTTCTTT
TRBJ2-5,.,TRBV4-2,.,CASSQGRSQETQYF,TGTGCCAGCAGCCAGGGACGGAGCCAAGAGACCCAGTACTTC
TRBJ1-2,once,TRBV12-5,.,CASGLGWGLGYGYTF,TGTGCTAGTGGTTTGGGGTGGGGGCTGGGCTATGGCTACACCTTC
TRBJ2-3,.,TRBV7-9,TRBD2,CASSFPLRLAGSTDTQYF,TGTGCCAGCAGCTTTCCCCTGAGACTAGCGGGTAGCACAGATACGCAGTATTTT
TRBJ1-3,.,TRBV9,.,CASSVGPSAGNTIYF,TGTGCCAGCAGCGTAGGCCCGAGCGCAGGAAACACCATATATTTT
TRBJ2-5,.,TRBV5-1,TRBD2,CASGKTSVQETQYF,TGCGCCAGCGGGAAGACTAGCGTTCAAGAGACCCAGTACTTC
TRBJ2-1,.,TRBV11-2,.,CASSLVLANGEQFF,TGTGCCAGCAGCTTAGTTCTAGCCAATGGAGAGCAGTTCTTC
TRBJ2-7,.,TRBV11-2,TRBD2,CASRRLAHEGVYEQYF,TGTGCCAGCCGCAGACTAGCGCACGAGGGGGTATACGAGCAGTACTTC
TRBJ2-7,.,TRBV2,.,CASRGRSYEQYF,TGTGCCAGCAGGGGTCGGTCCTACGAGCAGTACTTC
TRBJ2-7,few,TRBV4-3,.,CASSQDLGYEQYF,TGCGCCAGCAGCCAAGATCTGGGATACGAGCAGTACTTC
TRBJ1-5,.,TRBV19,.,CASSGGRFDQPQHF,TGTGCCAGTAGTGGGGGCAGGTTCGATCAGCCCCAGCATTTT
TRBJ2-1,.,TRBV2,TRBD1,CASSGQGVYNEQFF,TGTGCCAGCAGTGGGCAGGGGGTCTACAATGAGCAGTTCTTC
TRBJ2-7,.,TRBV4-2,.,CASSQARDPRQLKYF,TGTGCCAGCAGCCAAGCAAGGGACCCCCGTCAACTAAAGTACTTC
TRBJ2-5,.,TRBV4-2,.,CASSQGLGGAETQYF,TGTGCCAGCAGCCAAGGGTTGGGCGGGGCAGAGACCCAGTACTTC
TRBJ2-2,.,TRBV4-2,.,CASSQSPYWAGELFF,TGTGCCAGCAGCCAAAGCCCCTATTGGGCCGGGGAGCTGTTTTTT
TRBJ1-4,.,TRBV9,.,CASSPVGGEKLFF,TGTGCCAGCAGCCCCGTAGGAGGAGAAAAACTGTTTTTT
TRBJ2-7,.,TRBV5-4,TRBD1,CASSPGTGSPYEQYF,TGTGCCAGCAGCCCCGGGACAGGGAGTCCCTACGAGCAGTACTTC
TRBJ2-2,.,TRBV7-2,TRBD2,CASSWLAGSNTGELFF,TGTGCCAGCAGCTGGCTAGCGGGATCGAACACCGGGGAGCTGTTTTTT
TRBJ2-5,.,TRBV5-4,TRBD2,CASSFGGSLETQYF,TGTGCCAGCAGCTTTGGCGGGAGTCTAGAGACCCAGTACTTC
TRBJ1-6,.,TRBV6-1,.,CASSFRDGNNSPLHF,TGTGCCAGCAGCTTCCGGGACGGAAATAATTCACCCCTCCACTTT
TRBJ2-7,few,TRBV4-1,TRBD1,CASSHPDSPGQGRYEQYF,TGCGCCAGCAGCCACCCCGATTCCCCGGGACAGGGGAGGTACGAGCAGTACTTC
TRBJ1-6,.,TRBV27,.,CASSLSGGVGNSPLHF,TGTGCCAGCAGTTTATCGGGCGGTGTTGGGAATTCACCCCTCCACTTT
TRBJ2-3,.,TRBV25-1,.,CASSEYPESTDTQYF,TGTGCCAGCAGTGAATATCCCGAGAGCACAGATACGCAGTATTTT
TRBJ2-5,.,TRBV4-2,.,CASSQGAGIQETQYF,TGTGCCAGCAGCCAAGGGGCGGGAATCCAAGAGACCCAGTACTTC
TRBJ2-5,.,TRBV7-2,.,CASSLGLRETQYF,TGTGCCAGCAGCTTAGGGCTTAGAGAGACCCAGTACTTC
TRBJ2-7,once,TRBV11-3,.,CASSLGGSTYEQYF,TGTGCCAGCAGCTTAGGGGGGTCTACCTACGAGCAGTACTTC
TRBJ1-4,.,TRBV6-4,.,CASSGSPEKLFF,TGTGCCAGCAGTGGCTCGCCTGAAAAACTGTTTTTT
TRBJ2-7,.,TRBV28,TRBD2,CASSSGTIYEQYF,TGTGCCAGCAGTTCCGGGACTATTTACGAGCAGTACTTC
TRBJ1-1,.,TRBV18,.,CASSPRQNTEAFF,TGTGCCAGCTCACCAAGGCAGAACACTGAAGCTTTCTTT
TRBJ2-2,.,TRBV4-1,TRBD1,CASSQETGQVTGELFF,TGCGCCAGCAGCCAAGAGACCGGACAGGTTACCGGGGAGCTGTTTTTT
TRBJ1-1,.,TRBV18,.,CASSRVRGVSEAFF,TGTGCCAGCTCACGCGTGCGGGGGGTTTCTGAAGCTTTCTTT
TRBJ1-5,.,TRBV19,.,CASTKGVNSPYSNQPQHF,TGTGCCAGTACCAAGGGAGTGAACTCTCCATATAGCAATCAGCCCCAGCATTTT
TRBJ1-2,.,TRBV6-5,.,CASSSVRNYGYTF,TGTGCCAGCAGTTCAGTCAGAAACTATGGCTACACCTTC
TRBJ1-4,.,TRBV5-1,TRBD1,CASSLEGTGGTNEKLFF,TGCGCCAGCAGCTTGGAGGGGACAGGGGGGACTAATGAAAAACTGTTTTTT
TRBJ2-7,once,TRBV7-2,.,CASSLGLGLAYEQYF,TGTGCCAGCAGCTTAGGACTAGGGTTGGCCTACGAGCAGTACTTC
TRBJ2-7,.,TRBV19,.,CASSPGQEATKQYF,TGTGCCAGTAGTCCGGGACAAGAAGCTACGAAGCAGTACTTC
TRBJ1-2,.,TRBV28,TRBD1,CASSSSSTGYGYTF,TGTGCCAGCAGTTCCTCCTCGACAGGGTATGGCTACACCTTC
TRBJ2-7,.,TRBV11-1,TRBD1,CASSSGQASYEQYF,TGTGCCAGCAGCTCGGGACAGGCCAGCTACGAGCAGTACTTC
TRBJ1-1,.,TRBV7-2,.,CASSLGGWRTEAFF,TGTGCCAGCAGCTTAGGGGGATGGCGCACTGAAGCTTTCTTT
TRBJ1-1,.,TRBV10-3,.,CASSGLSLGMNTEAFF,TGTGCCAGTTCGGGACTCAGCCTCGGCATGAACACTGAAGCTTTCTTT
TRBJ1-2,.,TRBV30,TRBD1,CAWIQGKSSVGGYTF,TGTGCCTGGATACAGGGGAAAAGTTCGGTAGGAGGCTACACCTTC
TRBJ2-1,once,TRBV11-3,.,CASSLQGEQFF,TGTGCCAGCAGCTTACAGGGCGAGCAGTTCTTC
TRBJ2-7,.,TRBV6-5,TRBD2,CASSYMGLRDPEQYF,TGTGCCAGCAGTTACATGGGACTAAGGGACCCCGAGCAGTACTTC
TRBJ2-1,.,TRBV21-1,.,CASSNLGGPFSYNEQFF,TGTGCCAGCAGCAATCTGGGGGGGCCGTTCTCCTACAATGAGCAGTTCTTC
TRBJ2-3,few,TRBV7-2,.,CASSPEADTQYF,TGTGCCAGCAGCCCCGAAGCAGATACGCAGTATTTT
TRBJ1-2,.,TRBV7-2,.,CASRGSWENYGYTF,TGTGCCAGCAGGGGCTCCTGGGAGAACTATGGCTACACCTTC
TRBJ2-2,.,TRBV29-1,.,CSVSVSSANTGELFF,TGCAGCGTTTCGGTGTCTAGCGCGAACACCGGGGAGCTGTTTTTT
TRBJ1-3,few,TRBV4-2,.,CASSLRTTSGNTIYF,TGTGCCAGCAGCCTCAGGACAACCTCTGGAAACACCATATATTTT
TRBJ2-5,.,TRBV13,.,CASSSRDLETQYF,TGTGCCAGCAGCTCCAGGGATTTAGAGACCCAGTACTTC
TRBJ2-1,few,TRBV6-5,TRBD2,CASSSPRGGNEQFF,TGTGCCAGCAGTTCTCCCCGCGGGGGGAATGAGCAGTTCTTC
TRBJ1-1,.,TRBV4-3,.,CASSQDMFGTEAFF,TGCGCCAGCAGCCAAGATATGTTTGGAACTGAAGCTTTCTTT
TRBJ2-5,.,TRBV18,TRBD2,CASSPGAGVGETQYF,TGTGCCAGCTCACCCGGAGCGGGAGTCGGAGAGACCCAGTACTTC
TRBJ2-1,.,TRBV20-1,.,CSAPRGGVRIF,TGCAGTGCTCCCAGGGGGGGGGTCCGGATCTTC
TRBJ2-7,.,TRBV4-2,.,CASSQESGYEQYF,TGTGCCAGCAGCCAAGAAAGTGGCTACGAGCAGTACTTC
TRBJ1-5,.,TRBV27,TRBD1,CASSLRKATGVSNQPQHF,TGTGCCAGCAGTTTACGAAAAGCAACAGGGGTTAGCAATCAGCCCCAGCATTTT
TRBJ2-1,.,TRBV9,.,CASSVAMGYEQFF,TGTGCCAGCAGCGTAGCTATGGGCTATGAGCAGTTCTTC